What follows are 20 T cell receptor beta chains derived from one specimen sequenced in a study of T cell responses to AZD1222 COVID-19 vaccine. The repertoire was sequenced with immunoSEQ multiplex PCR; TCRdb's copy has only in-frame clones and lacks some. The sample shows about 42,000 clones, around 88% of them seen only once. Sequences were derived from peripheral blood, sampled 28 days after the second AZD1222 dose. The origin of the receptors is an adult who received the AZD1222 COVID-19 vaccine.

The rearrangement links TRBV6-5 to TRBJ2-7; tentative D call: TRBD2 (6 bases). Trimming removed 2 bases from V and 6 bases from J, with 11 bases in between. CDR1 MNHEY and CDR2 SVGAGI come from the germline V gene. This CDR3 region has 13 residues. The chain's CDR3 is CASSYRAEGEQYF. CDR3 in DNA: TGTGCCAGCAGTTACCGAGCGGAGGGCGAGCAGTACTTC.

This sequence joins TRBV9 and TRBJ1-4; 8 bases align to TRBD1. CDR3 length: 15 amino acids. Germline CDR1 SGDLS, CDR2 YYNGEE. J was trimmed by 8 bases and V by 3 bases; bases with no gene match: 9. CDR3 loop: CASSASRGRAEKLFF. CDR3 nucleotides: TGTGCCAGCAGCGCCTCCAGGGGGCGTGCGGAAAAACTGTTTTTT.

J is TRBJ2-7 and V is TRBV7-2; 8 nucleotides match TRBD2. V shed 5 bases and J 2 bases; nucleotides not matched to a gene: 8. This CDR3 is built from 15 residues. Germline lookup yields CDR1 SGHTA and CDR2 FQGNSA. CDR3: CASSVTSGIAYEQYF. CDR3 nucleotide sequence: TGTGCCAGCAGCGTCACTAGCGGAATAGCCTACGAGCAGTACTTC.

The chain uses TRBV6-5 and TRBJ1-6; the D gene is possibly TRBD1 (5 bases). The CDR3 totals 15 residues. V was pared by 6 bases and J by 0 bases, with 9 bases between. Germline loops: CDR1 MNHEY, CDR2 SVGAGI. CDR3 bases: TGTGCCAGCAGACAGGAAAGCTCCTATAATTCACCCCTCCACTTT. It is translated as CASRQESSYNSPLHF.

This chain uses TRBV6-5 with TRBJ2-3; tentatively, D is TRBD1 or TRBD2 (5 bases each). CDR1 MNHEY and CDR2 SVGAGI come from the germline V gene. The CDR3 totals 14 residues. Trimming left V 2 bases short and J 2 bases short, with 8 bases between. The CDR3 region has the DNA TGTGCCAGCAGTTACGGGACCAACACAGATACGCAGTATTTT. It specifies CASSYGTNTDTQYF.

The genes are TRBV6-1 and TRBJ2-7, with 10 bases lining up with TRBD2. V gave up 4 bases and J gave up 2 bases; unmatched junction bases: 8. This CDR3 is 16 amino acids long. From germline, CDR1 is MNHNS and CDR2 SASEGT. CDR3 protein: CASSAFQSGRAYEQYF. CDR3 DNA: TGTGCCAGCAGTGCCTTCCAGAGCGGGAGGGCCTACGAGCAGTACTTC.

This clone was recorded once. J is TRBJ2-1 and V is TRBV7-3; 10 bases match TRBD2. The CDR3 sequence is 15 residues long. The germline gives CDR1 SGHTA, CDR2 FQGTGA. The V segment lost 5 bases and the J segment 9 bases; nucleotides outside the gene matches: 10. The CDR3 sequence is CASSQLAGAPVEQFF. The CDR3 coding sequence is TGTGCCAGCAGCCAGCTAGCGGGAGCTCCGGTTGAGCAGTTCTTC.

On this clone: One junction end disagrees with the germline gene, perhaps due to a read error. This chain connects TRBV3-1 (or the pseudogene TRBV3-2) to TRBJ2-7; perhaps D is TRBD1 or TRBD2 (6 bases each). Germline CDR1 reads LGHDT; CDR2 reads YNNKEL (reference sequence). This CDR3 comprises 13 residues. Written as DNA, the CDR3 is TGTGCCAGCAGCCAACCCGGGGGCTCTAGCTATCACTTC. Protein sequence: CASSQPGGSSYHF.

This chain joins TRBV7-2 and TRBJ2-1; D tentatively fits TRBD1 or TRBD2 (7 bases each). This CDR3 spans 15 amino acids. Germline V lookup: CDR1 SGHTA, CDR2 FQGNSA. Trimming stripped 6 bases from V and 6 bases from J, with 18 bases between. The CDR3 bases are TGTGCCAGCAGAGACAGGGCGGGGGCGGTCAATGAGCAGTTCTTC. Translating gives CASRDRAGAVNEQFF. The full variable domain, rest sourced from reference TRBV7-2 and TRBJ2-1, is GAGVSQSPSNKVTEKGKDVELRCDPISGHTALYWYRQSLGQGLEFLIYFQGNSAPDKSGLPSDRFSAERTGGSVSTLTIQRTQQEDSAVYLCASRDRAGAVNEQFFGPGTRLTVL.

The DNA for the CDR3 is TGTGCCAGCAGCCCCCGCGGGGCCGGGGCAGATACGCAGTATTTT. Residues: CASSPRGAGADTQYF. The J gene is TRBJ2-3, the V gene TRBV7-3; tentatively, D is TRBD2 (6 bases). CDR1 is SGHTA, CDR2 FQGTGA, per germline. The ends were cut back, 5 bases at V and 4 bases at J, with 16 bases in the middle. This CDR3 is built from 15 residues.

This clone showed up just a few times. The rearrangement links TRBV4-2 to TRBJ1-2, with 8 nucleotides matching TRBD1. CDR1 is LGHNA and CDR2 is YNFKEQ in the germline V gene. CDR3 size: 14 residues. V shed 0 bases and J 4 bases; nucleotides not matched to a gene: 1. The CDR3 DNA follows: TGTGCCAGCAGCCAAGAAGGACAGGGCTATGGCTACACCTTC. Translating gives CASSQEGQGYGYTF.

The chain uses TRBV18 and TRBJ2-1; TRBD2 matches at 10 bases. J gave up 3 bases and V 1 base, and 3 bases lay outside the gene matches. The CDR3 has 16 amino acids. Per the germline V gene, CDR1 is KGHSH and CDR2 is LQKENI. CDR3 amino acids: CASSPLAGGGYNEQFF. CDR3 DNA sequence: TGTGCCAGCTCACCACTAGCGGGAGGAGGCTACAATGAGCAGTTCTTC.

The V call is TRBV7-9, the J call TRBJ2-3, with a possible D match to TRBD2 (6 bases). Trimming pared 0 bases from V and 4 bases from J, leaving 11 bases between. This CDR3 is 15 amino acids long. From germline, CDR1 is SEHNR and CDR2 FQNEAQ (reference sequence). CDR3 loop: CASSLAAPGADTQYF. CDR3 DNA: TGTGCCAGCAGCTTAGCGGCCCCGGGGGCAGATACGCAGTATTTT.

The chain couples TRBV29-1 to TRBJ2-7, with D hard to call. Trimming cost V 0 bases and J 2 bases, with 17 bases left between them. CDR1 is SQVTM, CDR2 ANQGSEA, per germline. The CDR3 runs 16 residues. The CDR3 DNA sequence: TGCAGCGTTGAAGATCCATTTAGGGCGAATCCCTACGAGCAGTACTTC. This encodes CSVEDPFRANPYEQYF.

The chain links TRBV19 to TRBJ1-1; D ambiguous. Trimming took 6 bases from V and 6 from J, leaving 23 bases between them. Germline assignment: CDR1 LNHDA and CDR2 SQIVND (reference sequence). The CDR3 has 16 amino acids. CDR3 in amino acids: CASSPTGSRQTAEAFF. CDR3 nucleotides: TGTGCCAGTAGCCCGACCGGGTCCCGGCAAACGGCTGAAGCTTTCTTT.

This clone is a singleton in its sample. This chain connects TRBV30 to TRBJ1-1; weak D call: TRBD1 (5 bases). V lost 0 bases to trimming and J lost 3 bases, with 8 bases between them. The CDR3 has 13 amino acids. Germline CDR1 GTSNPN, CDR2 SVGIG (reference sequence). CDR3 loop: CAWSVARDTEAFF. CDR3 nucleotide sequence: TGTGCCTGGAGTGTAGCCAGGGACACTGAAGCTTTCTTT.

This clone came up a few times. The chain has TRBV7-3 and TRBJ2-2; D not resolved. Germline CDR1 SGHTA, CDR2 FQGTGA. The CDR3 contains 13 residues. V was shortened by 6 bases and J by 1 base, with 6 bases between the two germline ends. The CDR3 protein is CASRIGNTGELFF. The CDR3 DNA follows: TGTGCCAGCAGAATAGGGAACACCGGGGAGCTGTTTTTT.

The genes are TRBV19 and TRBJ1-5, with D tentatively TRBD1 (5 bases). V lost 5 bases and J lost 7, with 9 bases in between. Germline assignment: CDR1 LNHDA and CDR2 SQIVND (reference sequence). The CDR3 totals 12 residues. The CDR3 DNA follows: TGTGCCAGTAGTTGGGCAGGGCAGCCCCAGCATTTT. Translating gives CASSWAGQPQHF.

This chain joins TRBV7-2 and TRBJ2-1; tentatively, D is TRBD2 (6 bases). CDR3 length equals 15 residues. Germline CDR1 is SGHTA and CDR2 is FQGNSA. V was pared by 5 bases and J by 0 bases, with 11 bases between. CDR3 DNA sequence: TGTGCCAGCAGCCCCGGACTAAGCTCCTACAATGAGCAGTTCTTC. Its translation is CASSPGLSSYNEQFF.

The genes are TRBV12-5 and TRBJ1-5; D perhaps matches TRBD1 (6 bases). The CDR3 runs to 13 residues. Germline-derived CDR1 and CDR2 are LGHNT and FRNRAP. Trimming removed 6 bases at V and 9 bases at J, with 15 bases between. The CDR3 here is CASGYRVFGPQHF. In nucleotides, the CDR3 is TGTGCTAGTGGGTACAGGGTATTTGGGCCCCAGCATTTT.